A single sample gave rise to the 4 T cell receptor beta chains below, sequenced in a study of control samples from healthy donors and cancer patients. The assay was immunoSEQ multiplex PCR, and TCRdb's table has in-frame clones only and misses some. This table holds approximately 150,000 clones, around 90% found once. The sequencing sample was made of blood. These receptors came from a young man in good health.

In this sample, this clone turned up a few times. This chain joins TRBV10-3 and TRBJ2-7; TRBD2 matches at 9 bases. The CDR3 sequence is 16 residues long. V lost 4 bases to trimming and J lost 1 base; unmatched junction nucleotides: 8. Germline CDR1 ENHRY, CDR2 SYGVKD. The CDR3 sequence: CAISGKTSGGSYEQYF. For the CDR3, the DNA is TGTGCCATCAGTGGGAAGACTAGCGGCGGGTCCTACGAGCAGTACTTC.

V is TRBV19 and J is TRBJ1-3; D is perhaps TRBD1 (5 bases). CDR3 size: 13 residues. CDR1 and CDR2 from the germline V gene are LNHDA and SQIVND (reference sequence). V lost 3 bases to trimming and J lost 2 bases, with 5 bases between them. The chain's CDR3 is CASSMGAGNTIYF. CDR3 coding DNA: TGTGCCAGTAGTATGGGGGCTGGAAACACCATATATTTT.

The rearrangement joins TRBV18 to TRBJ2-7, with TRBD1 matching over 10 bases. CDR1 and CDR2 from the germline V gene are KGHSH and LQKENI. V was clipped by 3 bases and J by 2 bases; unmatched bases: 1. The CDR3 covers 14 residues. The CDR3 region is CASSPGTGAYEQYF. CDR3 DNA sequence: TGTGCCAGCTCACCTGGGACAGGGGCCTACGAGCAGTACTTC.

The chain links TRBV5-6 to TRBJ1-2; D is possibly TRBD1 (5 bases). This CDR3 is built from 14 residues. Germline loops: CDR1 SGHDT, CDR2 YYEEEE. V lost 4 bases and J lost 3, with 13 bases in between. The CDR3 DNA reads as TGTGCCAGCAGCCCCATTGACAGATACTATGGCTACACCTTC. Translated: CASSPIDRYYGYTF.